These 11 T cell receptor beta chains were all obtained from the same sample, sequenced in a study of vaccination effects on CD4 cells after COVID-19. Their antigen targets remain unknown. Peptide-pool stimulation followed by sequencing identified expanded antigen-specific CD4+ clonotypes in the ViraFEST assay. Culture lasted 10 days before CD4+ T cell isolation. Each participant received a vaccine that was either BNT162b2 or mRNA-1273, given as two doses. Assay: immunoSEQ multiplex PCR; the TCRdb copy retains only in-frame clones and omits some. The sample lists around 24,000 clones, under 85% seen once, with about 24% in the top ten. The specimen was CD4+ T cells from PBMCs cultured with HCoV-NL63 spike peptides, collected after COVID-19 vaccination. Source of these receptors: a human donor who received a COVID-19 vaccine.

The rearrangement links TRBV6-5 to TRBJ1-6; D possibly corresponds to TRBD1 (6 bases). This CDR3 comprises 15 residues. V lost 5 bases and J lost 7, with 15 bases in between. Looked up from germline, CDR1 is MNHEY and CDR2 is SVGAGI. The CDR3: CASSSSRRGNSPLHF. The CDR3 DNA sequence: TGTGCCAGCAGTAGCTCTCGCAGGGGAAATTCACCCCTCCACTTT.

J is TRBJ2-3 and V is TRBV24-1; 7 bases fit TRBD2. The germline V gene has CDR1 KGHDR and CDR2 SFDVKD. This CDR3 comprises 18 residues. V lost 3 bases, J lost 5 bases, and 16 bases stayed unmatched. The CDR3 loop is CATSDRRSGRRGLDTQYF. The CDR3, as DNA: TGTGCCACCAGTGATCGACGCTCGGGGAGGCGGGGGTTAGATACGCAGTATTTT.

The chain combines TRBV28 with TRBJ2-1; D remains unclear. The V end lost 6 bases, the J end lost 3 bases, and 9 bases lay between the germline ends. Germline CDR1 reads MDHEN; CDR2 reads SYDVKM. The CDR3 consists of 13 residues. CDR3 DNA: TGTGCCAGCAGATTCTCGGGCTACAATGAGCAGTTCTTC. Amino acid sequence: CASRFSGYNEQFF.

This chain connects TRBV6-1 to TRBJ2-5, with 8 bases matching TRBD1. V shed 1 base and J 5 bases; nucleotides not matched to a gene: 6. Germline assignment: CDR1 MNHNS and CDR2 SASEGT. The CDR3 spans 15 residues. The CDR3 loop reads CASSEDSGGAETQYF. The CDR3, as DNA: TGTGCCAGCAGTGAAGATTCAGGGGGCGCGGAGACCCAGTACTTC.

The V and J genes are TRBV5-1 and TRBJ1-2; D is uncertain. CDR1 and CDR2 from the germline V gene are SGHRS and YFSETQ. Trimming cost V 2 bases and J 8 bases, with 19 bases left between them. The CDR3 has 15 residues. The CDR3, as DNA: TGCGCCAGCAGCTTCCGGGTCTTTAGAAAGGAGGGCTACACCTTC. Amino acids: CASSFRVFRKEGYTF.

This chain joins TRBV19 and TRBJ2-1; a weak D match, TRBD2 (6 bases). This CDR3 comprises 17 residues. Germline V gene lookup returns CDR1 LNHDA and CDR2 SQIVND (reference sequence). V dropped 2 bases and J dropped 1 base, with 15 bases sitting between them. For the CDR3, the DNA is TGTGCCAGTAGTATACTTTTTGGGGGGAGGTCCTACAATGAGCAGTTCTTC. Translating gives CASSILFGGRSYNEQFF.

The chain couples TRBV11-2 to TRBJ1-1; D not certain. Germline V gene sequence: CDR1 SGHAT, CDR2 FQNNGV. The CDR3 extends over 14 amino acids. Trimming cost V 0 bases and J 6 bases, with 11 bases left between them. The DNA of the CDR3 is TGTGCCAGCAGCTTAGATATTGGTTACGCTGAAGCTTTCTTT. It yields the protein CASSLDIGYAEAFF.

V and J are TRBV30 and TRBJ2-7; TRBD1 matches at 11 bases. With 4 bases clipped from V and 2 bases from J, the junction kept 1 base outside the gene matches. The CDR3 length is 13 residues. Germline V gives CDR1 GTSNPN, CDR2 SVGIG (reference sequence). The CDR3, as DNA: TGTGCCTGGATGGGACAGGGGGCCTACGAGCAGTACTTC. This encodes CAWMGQGAYEQYF.

This chain joins TRBV5-8 and TRBJ2-2; TRBD1 matches at 7 bases. The CDR3 is 13 residues long. J lost 4 bases, V lost 4 bases, and 1 base had no gene match. Germline V gene sequence: CDR1 SGHTS, CDR2 YDEGEE. The CDR3 coding sequence is TGTGCCAGCAGCCGGGACAGCACCGGGGAGCTGTTTTTT. Its translation is CASSRDSTGELFF. Complete variable domain (other parts from reference TRBV5-8 and TRBJ2-2): EAGVTQSPTHLIKTRGQQATLRCSPISGHTSVYWYQQALGLGLQFLLWYDEGEERNRGNFPPRFSGRQFPNYSSELNVNALELEDSALYLCASSRDSTGELFFGEGSRLTVL.

This clone was counted a few times. The rearrangement links TRBV19 to TRBJ1-5; D uncertain. The CDR3 is 15 residues long. Trimming pared 0 bases from V and 0 bases from J, leaving 6 bases between. Germline CDR1 is LNHDA and CDR2 is SQIVND (reference sequence). In DNA form, the CDR3 reads TGTGCCAGTAGTATAGACCGATATAGCAATCAGCCCCAGCATTTT. As protein: CASSIDRYSNQPQHF. The full variable domain, rest sourced from reference TRBV19 and TRBJ1-5, is DGGITQSPKYLFRKEGQNVTLSCEQNLNHDAMYWYRQDPGQGLRLIYYSQIVNDFQKGDIAEGYSVSREKKESFPLTVTSAQKNPTAFYLCASSIDRYSNQPQHFGDGTRLSIL.

The genes are TRBV28 and TRBJ2-3; 8 bases map to TRBD2. The CDR3 covers 17 residues. CDR1 MDHEN and CDR2 SYDVKM come from the germline V gene. Losses at the gene ends were 2 bases for V and 1 base for J; bases not matched to a gene: 8. The CDR3 DNA follows: TGTGCCAGCAGTTTAATCCCGGGAGGGTCTCGCACAGATACGCAGTATTTT. This translates into CASSLIPGGSRTDTQYF.